This T cell receptor beta chain was observed in a study of blood T cells in healthy people across ages. The authors ran a second PCR of 7 to 11 cycles using a sample-barcoded 5' primer and a J-beta primer mix. TCRdb used MiXCR to reprocess the 5' RACE reads, holding one entry per CDR3 protein. The table lists approximately 1.5 million distinct CDR3 sequences, under 55% of them singletons, with just over 4% in the top ten. Sequencing was done on a sample of blood. The sequence came from a woman between 18 and 29 years old in good health.

The CDR3 DNA sequence: TGTGCCAGCAGCTCTGACAGCGTTTATGGCTACACCTTC. Protein product: CASSSDSVYGYTF. This chain links TRBV6-6 with TRBJ1-2, with D tentatively TRBD1 (5 bases). Germline loops: CDR1 MNHNY, CDR2 SVGAGI (reference sequence). V was clipped by 6 bases and J by 5 bases, with 13 bases between them. There are 13 residues in the CDR3.